This is a list of T cell receptor beta chains from one sample in a study of blood T cell repertoires in COVID-19. Using immunoSEQ multiplex PCR, the repertoire was profiled, and TCRdb retains in-frame clones only, with some absent. The table records nearly 200,000 clones, roughly 84% of them present only once. The sequencing input was PBMCs or T cells enriched from blood (not recorded which). All receptors come from a man aged 35 to 55 who had recovered from COVID-19. Both conserved end residues are part of each CDR3. Fields, in order: clone size, D gene, CDR3 length, V gene, J gene, CDR3 protein, CDR3 DNA. The D gene is left open where the match is weak. Size is omitted from some rows. Given values are once, few, many or a class for expanded clones.

few	TRBD1	16	TRBV6-5	TRBJ1-2	CASSSDRGRGKRGYTF	TGTGCCAGCAGTTCCGACAGGGGGCGCGGGAAACGGGGCTACACCTTC
NA	NA	15	TRBV11-2	TRBJ2-5	CASSFQGASPETQYF	TGTGCCAGCAGCTTCCAAGGGGCCAGCCCAGAGACCCAGTACTTC
NA	NA	17	TRBV3-1/TRBV3-2	TRBJ1-6	CASSQSTGSHNRPPLHF	TGTGCCAGCAGCCAGAGTACAGGATCCCACAATCGCCCCCCCCTCCACTTT
NA	TRBD1	14	TRBV29-1	TRBJ2-5	CSGAAGTGAETQYF	TGCAGCGGTGCTGCCGGGACAGGGGCAGAGACCCAGTACTTC
NA	TRBD1	17	TRBV27	TRBJ1-2	CASSPRDRGWSDYGYTF	TGTGCCAGCAGTCCGCGGGACAGGGGTTGGTCCGACTATGGCTACACCTTC
once	NA	15	TRBV10-3	TRBJ1-2	CAISESIATVSGYTF	TGTGCCATCAGTGAGTCTATTGCGACAGTATCTGGCTACACCTTC
NA	NA	15	TRBV3-1/TRBV3-2	TRBJ1-5	CASSQGASSNQPQHF	TGTGCCAGCAGCCAAGGGGCTTCAAGCAATCAGCCCCAGCATTTT
NA	TRBD1	15	TRBV7-8	TRBJ1-2	CASSSQGVENYGYTF	TGTGCCAGCAGTTCCCAGGGGGTTGAGAACTATGGCTACACCTTC
once	TRBD1	14	TRBV11-2	TRBJ1-2	CASSGPGQGSGYTF	TGTGCCAGCAGCGGGCCCGGACAGGGCAGTGGCTACACCTTC
once	NA	15	TRBV19	TRBJ1-1	CASRTEQGMNTEAFF	TGTGCCAGTAGGACTGAACAGGGAATGAACACTGAAGCTTTCTTT
NA	TRBD1	16	TRBV2	TRBJ1-2	CASSLKSQGAANGYTF	TGTGCCAGCAGTCTTAAATCCCAGGGGGCTGCTAATGGCTACACCTTC
NA	TRBD1	16	TRBV3-1/TRBV3-2	TRBJ2-3	CASSLTTGTGGPKQYF	TGTGCCAGCAGCCTTACAACCGGGACAGGGGGACCAAAGCAGTATTTT
NA	NA	18	TRBV24-1	TRBJ2-2	CATSDRGRGGAVTGELFF	TGTGCCACCAGTGATCGAGGACGAGGGGGGGCAGTGACCGGGGAGCTGTTTTTT
NA	NA	15	TRBV2	TRBJ2-3	CASSITGSRTDTQYF	TGTGCCAGCAGTATTACAGGGAGTAGGACAGATACGCAGTATTTT
NA	TRBD2	19	TRBV7-2	TRBJ2-3	CASSLWVAGGATSTDTQYF	TGTGCCAGCAGCTTATGGGTAGCGGGGGGCGCTACTAGCACAGATACGCAGTATTTT
NA	NA	15	TRBV9	TRBJ1-2	CASQPSGGSGYGYTF	TGTGCCAGCCAACCCTCGGGTGGTTCCGGCTATGGCTACACCTTC
NA	TRBD2	13	TRBV2	TRBJ2-5	CASLRTSVETQYF	TGTGCCAGCTTGAGGACTAGTGTTGAGACCCAGTACTTC
NA	TRBD1	14	TRBV5-4	TRBJ1-1	CASSTTGLGTEAFF	TGTGCCAGCAGTACGACAGGGCTGGGGACTGAAGCTTTCTTT
NA	NA	16	TRBV28	TRBJ2-3	CASSPRQGPITDTQYF	TGTGCCAGCAGTCCCCGGCAGGGCCCCATCACAGATACGCAGTATTTT
NA	NA	17	TRBV7-3	TRBJ2-2	CASSSKRHRDSAGELFF	TGTGCCAGCAGCTCAAAAAGACACAGGGATTCGGCCGGGGAGCTGTTTTTT
NA	NA	13	TRBV2	TRBJ2-7	CASSTDTTYEQYF	TGTGCCAGTAGTACGGACACGACCTACGAGCAGTACTTC
NA	TRBD1	18	TRBV14	TRBJ1-6	CASSQPSRDRVHNSPLHF	TGTGCCAGCAGCCAACCGTCCCGGGACAGGGTTCATAATTCACCCCTCCACTTT
NA	NA	13	TRBV7-2	TRBJ1-1	CASSTRVLFEAFF	TGTGCCAGCAGCACCAGGGTTCTGTTTGAAGCTTTCTTT
NA	TRBD1	14	TRBV10-3	TRBJ1-6	CAISPKTGGSPLHF	TGTGCCATCAGCCCGAAGACAGGGGGCTCACCCCTCCACTTT
NA	NA	16	TRBV9	TRBJ2-1	CASSVDIGSSYNEQFF	TGTGCCAGCAGCGTAGATATAGGGAGCTCCTACAATGAGCAGTTCTTC
NA	NA	19	TRBV13	TRBJ1-2	CASSPLDNREGVEDYGYTF	TGTGCCAGCAGCCCTCTAGATAACAGGGAAGGAGTAGAAGACTATGGCTACACCTTC
NA	NA	18	TRBV18	TRBJ1-4	CASSLRIQGPGHNEKLFF	TGTGCCAGCTCACTAAGGATACAGGGACCGGGCCATAATGAAAAACTGTTTTTT
NA	NA	19	TRBV3-1/TRBV3-2	TRBJ1-2	CASSQGGIGALSFYYGYTF	TGTGCCAGCAGCCAAGGCGGAATTGGGGCGCTCTCCTTTTACTATGGCTACACCTTC
NA	NA	16	TRBV28	TRBJ1-5	CASSDVQGLSNQPQHF	TGTGCCAGCAGTGATGTTCAGGGTTTAAGCAATCAGCCCCAGCATTTT
NA	TRBD2	18	TRBV7-6	TRBJ2-1	CASSLAMTSGGWYNEQFF	TGTGCCAGCAGCTTAGCTATGACTAGCGGGGGGTGGTACAATGAGCAGTTCTTC
NA	TRBD1	15	TRBV19	TRBJ1-5	CASSPSDRSNQPQHF	TGTGCCAGTAGCCCCTCGGACAGGAGCAATCAGCCCCAGCATTTT